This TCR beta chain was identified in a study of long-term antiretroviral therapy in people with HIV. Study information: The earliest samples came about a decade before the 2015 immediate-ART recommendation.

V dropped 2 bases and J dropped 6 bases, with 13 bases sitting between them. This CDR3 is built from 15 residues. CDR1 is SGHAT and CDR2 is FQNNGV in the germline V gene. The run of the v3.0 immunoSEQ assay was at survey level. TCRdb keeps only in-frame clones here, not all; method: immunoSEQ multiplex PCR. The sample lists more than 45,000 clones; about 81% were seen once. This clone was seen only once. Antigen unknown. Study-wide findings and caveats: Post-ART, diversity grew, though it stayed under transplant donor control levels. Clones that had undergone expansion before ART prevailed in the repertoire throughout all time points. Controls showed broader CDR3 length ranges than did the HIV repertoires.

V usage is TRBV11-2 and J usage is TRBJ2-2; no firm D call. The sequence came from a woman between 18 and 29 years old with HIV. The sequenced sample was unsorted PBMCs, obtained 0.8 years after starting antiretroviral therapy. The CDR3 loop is CASSLFSRYPGELFF. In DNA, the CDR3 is TGTGCCAGCAGCTTATTTAGTCGGTATCCCGGGGAGCTGTTTTTT.